The next 24 T cell receptor beta chains were all read from a single sample in a study of cytomegalovirus exposure and HLA in healthy donors. The PCR was carried out with 60 Vbeta primers and 13 Jbeta primers. TCRdb keeps only in-frame clones here, not all; method: immunoSEQ multiplex PCR. Its listing shows 150,000 to 200,000 clones. Sample: PBMCs. Receptors originate from a man aged 25 to 45 in good health and CMV-seronegative.

The chain couples TRBV27 to TRBJ2-5; D possibly corresponds to TRBD1 (5 bases). CDR1 is MNHEY and CDR2 is SMNVEV in the germline V gene (reference sequence). With 8 bases removed from V and 0 bases from J, the gap between germline ends came to 10 bases. This CDR3 comprises 13 residues. This CDR3 reads CASAFRDQETQYF. CDR3 in DNA: TGTGCCAGCGCTTTCAGGGACCAAGAGACCCAGTACTTC.

This chain uses TRBV11-3 with TRBJ1-1; D uncertain. CDR3 length equals 13 residues. CDR1 is SGHNT and CDR2 is YENEEA in the germline V gene. V was clipped by 3 bases and J by 0 bases, with 5 bases between them. The CDR3 region is CASSFTLNTEAFF. CDR3 in DNA: TGTGCCAGCAGCTTTACACTGAACACTGAAGCTTTCTTT.

V is TRBV18 and J is TRBJ1-1, with 7 bases identical to TRBD1. The CDR3 totals 14 residues. V lost 3 bases to trimming and J lost 5 bases; unmatched junction nucleotides: 6. CDR1 and CDR2 (germline): KGHSH, LQKENI. CDR3 sequence: CASSPNRGGTEAFF. CDR3 DNA: TGTGCCAGCTCACCGAACAGGGGAGGAACTGAAGCTTTCTTT.

The V gene is TRBV2, the J gene TRBJ2-2; tentatively, D is TRBD1 (5 bases). The V gene's germline CDR1 is SNHLY and CDR2 FYNNEI. CDR3 length equals 14 residues. Trimming shortened V by 7 bases and J by 5 bases, and 14 bases separated the two germline ends. In nucleotides, the CDR3 is TGTGCCAGCAAGGGCAGGGAACGGACCGGGGAGCTGTTTTTT. Amino acids: CASKGRERTGELFF.

The V and J genes are TRBV11-2 and TRBJ1-3; 7 bases map to TRBD1. With 1 base clipped from V and 4 bases from J, the junction kept 7 bases outside the gene matches. The CDR3 totals 16 residues. Germline assignment: CDR1 SGHAT and CDR2 FQNNGV. The CDR3 coding sequence is TGTGCCAGCAGCTTAGGCGGGACAGCGACGGGAAACACCATATATTTT. Translated, it gives CASSLGGTATGNTIYF.

The V and J genes are TRBV2 and TRBJ1-3; 10 bases fit TRBD1. Unmatched junction bases numbered 3, after V lost 6 bases and J lost 1 base. The germline V gene has CDR1 SNHLY and CDR2 FYNNEI. CDR3 size: 15 residues. The CDR3 loop reads CASRTDRGSGNTIYF. Written as DNA, the CDR3 is TGTGCCAGCAGGACGGACAGGGGGTCTGGAAACACCATATATTTT. The whole variable domain, remainder taken from reference TRBV2 and TRBJ1-3, is EPEVTQTPSHQVTQMGQEVILRCVPISNHLYFYWYRQILGQKVEFLVSFYNNEISEKSEIFDDQFSVERPDGSNFTLKIRSTKLEDSAMYFCASRTDRGSGNTIYFGEGSWLTVV.

This chain joins TRBV21-1 and TRBJ2-2; TRBD1 was called by the table and not checked on the DNA. TRBV21-1 is shown as a pseudogene. The CDR3 is 14 residues long. The CDR3, as DNA: TGTGCCAGCAGCAAAGACAGGGGCAAGGGGGAGCTGTTTTTT. As protein: CASSKDRGKGELFF.

The chain couples TRBV7-2 to TRBJ2-7; 10 bases line up with TRBD2. The CDR3 totals 15 residues. V gave up 6 bases and J gave up 2 bases; unmatched junction bases: 7. Per germline, CDR1 SGHTA and CDR2 FQGNSA. The CDR3 bases are TGTGCCAGCAGTTCATTAGCGGGGGGTGCCTACGAGCAGTACTTC. This encodes CASSSLAGGAYEQYF.

The chain carries TRBV13 and TRBJ1-1, with D uncertain. The germline V and J ends were trimmed by 2 bases and 3 bases, with 10 bases remaining between them. Per the germline V gene, CDR1 is PRHDT and CDR2 is FYEKMQ (reference sequence). This CDR3 contains 14 residues. The CDR3 loop is CASSLWGEDTEAFF. As DNA, the CDR3 is TGTGCCAGCAGCTTATGGGGAGAGGACACTGAAGCTTTCTTT.

This sequence joins TRBV10-2 and TRBJ2-5, with D unclear. The CDR3 sequence is 12 residues long. Germline CDR1 is WSHSY and CDR2 is SAAADI. Trimming left V 7 bases short and J 0 bases short, with 6 bases between. CDR3 nucleotides: TGCGCCAGCACAAGCGACCAAGAGACCCAGTACTTC. This encodes CASTSDQETQYF.

Remarks on this clone: The sample contains more than one DNA sequence encoding this CDR3. This chain uses TRBV18 with TRBJ1-1; the D gene is possibly TRBD1 (5 bases). The CDR3 has 14 amino acids. V was trimmed by 3 bases and J by 0 bases, leaving 8 bases between them. From germline, CDR1 is KGHSH and CDR2 LQKENI. CDR3 amino acids: CASSPTVMNTEAFF. CDR3 nucleotides: TGTGCCAGCTCACCGACAGTTATGAACACTGAAGCTTTCTTT.

The chain is built from TRBV19 and TRBJ2-7; 8 bases match TRBD2. CDR1 is LNHDA, CDR2 SQIVND, per germline (reference sequence). Germline trimming cut 6 bases from V and 2 bases from J; bases unmatched to any gene: 6. The CDR3 spans 14 residues. The CDR3 DNA reads as TGTGCCAGTAGGACTACGGGACTAGCCTACGAGCAGTACTTC. It encodes CASRTTGLAYEQYF.

The V gene is TRBV28, the J gene TRBJ2-7; D gene uncertain. V was shortened by 4 bases and J by 2 bases, with 9 bases between the two germline ends. The CDR3 has 13 amino acids. Germline V gives CDR1 MDHEN, CDR2 SYDVKM. The CDR3 DNA is TGTGCCAGCAGTTACAGCCTTGCCTACGAGCAGTACTTC. Its protein product is CASSYSLAYEQYF.

This chain connects TRBV2 to TRBJ1-2, with TRBD1 identical over 9 bases. Trimming at V came to 6 bases and at J to 7 bases, leaving 6 bases not matched to a gene. The CDR3 is 13 amino acids. Germline CDR1 SNHLY, CDR2 FYNNEI. The DNA of the CDR3 is TGTGCCAGCAGGGCGGGACAGGGTTTTGGCTACACCTTC. It codes for CASRAGQGFGYTF.

The chain combines TRBV5-1 with TRBJ2-3; possible D gene TRBD2, 6 bases. The length of the CDR3 is 15 residues. Trimming stripped 3 bases from V and 4 bases from J, with 15 bases between. CDR1 SGHRS and CDR2 YFSETQ come from the germline V gene. The CDR3 region has the DNA TGCGCCAGCAGCTGGGGGACTCATCAACCAGATACGCAGTATTTT. This codes for CASSWGTHQPDTQYF.

The CDR3 loop is CASSLDTYQETQYF. The CDR3 DNA follows: TGTGCCAGCAGCTTGGACACCTACCAAGAGACCCAGTACTTC. The V gene is TRBV5-4, the J gene TRBJ2-5; D is unresolved. Germline V gives CDR1 SGHNT, CDR2 YYREEE (reference sequence). The CDR3 sequence is 14 residues long. V dropped 0 bases and J dropped 0 bases, with 6 bases sitting between them.

V usage is TRBV19 and J usage is TRBJ2-5, with 8 nucleotides matching TRBD2. From germline, CDR1 is LNHDA and CDR2 SQIVND (reference sequence). CDR3 length: 13 amino acids. After removal of 9 bases from V and 2 bases from J, the junction contained 5 bases not matched to a gene. The chain's CDR3 is CASNSGIQETQYF. The CDR3 bases are TGTGCCAGCAATAGCGGGATACAAGAGACCCAGTACTTC.

The genes are TRBV5-1 and TRBJ2-5; D possibly corresponds to TRBD2 (6 bases). The J call may be mistaken, given a closer DNA end match to TRBJ2-7. This CDR3 has 16 amino acids. The germline CDR1 and CDR2 sequences are SGHRS and YFSETQ. The CDR3 loop is CASNVGAGYSSYEQYF. The DNA of the CDR3 is TGCGCCAGCAATGTTGGGGCGGGGTACAGCTCCTACGAGCAGTACTTC.

CDR3 in amino acids: CASSPTGAVEQFF. The CDR3 nucleotides read TGTGCCAGCAGTCCGACAGGAGCAGTGGAGCAGTTCTTC. The chain couples TRBV2 to TRBJ2-1; maybe TRBD1 (6 bases). The CDR3 spans 13 residues. Trimming removed 5 bases at V and 10 bases at J, with 15 bases between. From germline, CDR1 is SNHLY and CDR2 FYNNEI.

The chain carries TRBV11-3 and TRBJ2-5; tentative D call: TRBD2 (6 bases). V dropped 5 bases and J dropped 1 base, with 20 bases sitting between them. Germline lookup yields CDR1 SGHNT and CDR2 YENEEA. The CDR3 loop spans 17 amino acids. CDR3 coding DNA: TGTGCCAGCAGCCCCCGGTCCGGCGGGGTTCCCCAAGAGACCCAGTACTTC. It codes for CASSPRSGGVPQETQYF. The full variable domain, in which reference TRBV11-3 and TRBJ2-5 provide the parts outside the CDR3, is EAGVVQSPRYKIIEKKQPVAFWCNPISGHNTLYWYLQNLGQGPELLIRYENEEAVDDSQLPKDRFSAERLKGVDSTLKIQPAELGDSAVYLCASSPRSGGVPQETQYFGPGTRLLVL.

The chain links TRBV7-2 to TRBJ1-6, with unresolved D. Germline CDR1 and CDR2: SGHTA and FQGNSA. V lost 4 bases and J 9 bases, leaving 16 bases between the germline ends. The CDR3 runs 15 residues. As DNA, the CDR3 is TGTGCCAGCAGCTCCTACGACTCCTCCATTTCACCCCTCCACTTT. Its translation: CASSSYDSSISPLHF.

The V and J genes are TRBV7-6 and TRBJ2-3; TRBD1 matches at 7 bases. This CDR3 region has 16 residues. V was clipped by 2 bases and J by 5 bases; unmatched bases: 10. The V gene's germline CDR1 is SGHVS and CDR2 FNYEAQ. The CDR3, as DNA: TGTGCCAGCAGCTTACTCGGGACAGCAGGGAGAGATACGCAGTATTTT. This encodes CASSLLGTAGRDTQYF.

The gene calls are TRBV10-1 and TRBJ2-5, with 11 positions matching TRBD1. Germline V CDR1 and CDR2: WNHNN, SYGVQD (reference sequence). The V and J ends lost 0 bases and 9 bases, in that order; junction bases with no gene match: 12. CDR3 length: 17 residues. CDR3 DNA: TGCGCCAGCAGTGAGTCGCCTCAGGGACAGGGGGGAGCGCCCCAGTACTTC. Translating it yields CASSESPQGQGGAPQYF.

CDR3: CASSVGGGDTEAFF. The CDR3 DNA follows: TGTGCCAGCAGCGTAGGAGGAGGGGACACTGAAGCTTTCTTT. The rearrangement links TRBV9 to TRBJ1-1; D possibly corresponds to TRBD1 (5 bases). V lost 0 bases and J 3 bases, leaving 9 bases between the germline ends. This CDR3 is built from 14 residues. The germline V gene has CDR1 SGDLS and CDR2 YYNGEE.